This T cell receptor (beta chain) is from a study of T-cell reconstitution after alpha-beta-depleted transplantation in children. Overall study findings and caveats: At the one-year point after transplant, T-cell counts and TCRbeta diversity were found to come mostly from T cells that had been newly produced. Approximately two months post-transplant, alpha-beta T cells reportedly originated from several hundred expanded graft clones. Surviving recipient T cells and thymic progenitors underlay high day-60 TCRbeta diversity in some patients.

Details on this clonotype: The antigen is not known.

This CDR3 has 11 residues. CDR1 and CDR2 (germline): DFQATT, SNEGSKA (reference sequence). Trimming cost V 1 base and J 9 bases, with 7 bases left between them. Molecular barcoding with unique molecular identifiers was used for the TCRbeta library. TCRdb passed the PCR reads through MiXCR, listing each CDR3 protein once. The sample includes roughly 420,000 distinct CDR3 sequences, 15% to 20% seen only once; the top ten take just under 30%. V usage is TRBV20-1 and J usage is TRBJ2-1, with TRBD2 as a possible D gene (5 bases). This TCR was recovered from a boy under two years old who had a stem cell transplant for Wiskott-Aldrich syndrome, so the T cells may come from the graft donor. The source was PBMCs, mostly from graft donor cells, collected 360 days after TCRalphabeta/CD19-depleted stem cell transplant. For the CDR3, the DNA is TGCAGTGCTAGAGGAGGGCCTGAGCAGTTCTTC. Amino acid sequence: CSARGGPEQFF.